What follows are 4 T cell receptor beta chains derived from one specimen sequenced in a study of blood T cell repertoires in COVID-19. Only in-frame clones appear in the TCRdb table, and some are missing; sequencing was by immunoSEQ multiplex PCR. The profile shows 250,000 or so clones, about 90% of them singletons. Source material: PBMCs or T cells enriched from blood (not recorded which). These receptors originate from a woman between 40 and 50 years old who had been exposed to COVID-19.

The rearrangement links TRBV27 to TRBJ2-2; 8 bases map to TRBD1. Germline CDR1 and CDR2: MNHEY and SMNVEV (reference sequence). The CDR3 extends over 17 amino acids. V lost 6 bases to trimming and J lost 2 bases; unmatched junction nucleotides: 11. The CDR3 coding sequence is TGTGCCAGCAGGACAGGGGCCCTTACCCTAAACACCGGGGAGCTGTTTTTT. It yields the protein CASRTGALTLNTGELFF.

The chain links TRBV5-1 to TRBJ2-1, with TRBD1 matching 8 bases. This CDR3 contains 14 residues. CDR1 is SGHRS, CDR2 YFSETQ, per germline. The ends lost 2 bases at V and 8 bases at J; junction bases unmatched: 6. The CDR3 DNA reads TGCGCCAGCAGCTTTGGACAGGGTGGCGATGAGCAGTTCTTC. Residues: CASSFGQGGDEQFF.

The chain recombines TRBV11-3 with TRBJ2-1; 14 nucleotides align to TRBD2. This CDR3 spans 17 amino acids. Germline loops: CDR1 SGHNT, CDR2 YENEEA. The V and J ends lost 2 bases and 8 bases, in that order; junction bases with no gene match: 8. In DNA form, the CDR3 reads TGTGCCAGCAGCTTAATGGCGGGGGGACTAGCGGGAGATGAGCAGTTCTTC. It yields the protein CASSLMAGGLAGDEQFF.

J is TRBJ2-2 and V is TRBV4-1; D is ambiguous. From germline, CDR1 is MGHRA and CDR2 YSYEKL. With 5 bases removed from V and 7 bases from J, the gap between germline ends came to 5 bases. The CDR3 consists of 11 residues. The CDR3 spells CASSLVGELFF. In nucleotides, the CDR3 is TGCGCCAGCAGCTTAGTCGGGGAGCTGTTTTTT.